This note documents a single T cell receptor (beta chain) sequence. Its antigen is currently unknown. The data derive from a study of shared clonotypes between healthy human individuals. The junction had 8 bases not matched to a gene; V was cut back by 8 bases and J by 3 bases. This CDR3 is 14 amino acids long. CDR1 MRHNA and CDR2 SNTAGT come from the germline V gene. General study results and limits: An expected dependence of interdonor clonotype sharing on sequencing depth was noted.

Profiled with immunoSEQ multiplex PCR; TCRdb holds only in-frame clones, not every one. The data hold about 2.4 million clones, with 93% observed a single time. The clonotype was recovered from a young man in good health. Some clones in this sample may be carry-over from other donors' samples. The sequenced sample was naive CD4+ T cells from PBMCs. Subset meaning: CD45RA+ positively selected. The genes are TRBV6-4 and TRBJ2-3; 7 positions agree with TRBD1. CDR3 in DNA: TGTGCCAGCGCGAAACAGGGGCTTACAGATACGCAGTATTTT. Protein: CASAKQGLTDTQYF.